What follows are 24 T cell receptor beta chains derived from one specimen sequenced in a study of T cell responses to AZD1222 COVID-19 vaccine. Sequencing used immunoSEQ multiplex PCR; TCRdb keeps in-frame clones, though not all of them. The data contain roughly 84,000 clones, 80% to 90% of them singletons. The starting material was peripheral blood, obtained 28 days after the second AZD1222 dose. The receptors originated from an adult who received the AZD1222 COVID-19 vaccine.

The chain recombines TRBV6-2 or TRBV6-3 with TRBJ2-2; D is perhaps TRBD2 (5 bases). Germline CDR1 MNHEY, CDR2 SVGEGT. The V end was cut by 0 bases, the J end by 4 bases, with 12 bases between. There are 16 residues in the CDR3. This chain's CDR3 is CASSYSRTGITGELFF. CDR3 bases: TGTGCCAGCAGTTACTCGAGGACTGGAATCACCGGGGAGCTGTTTTTT.

The chain has TRBV7-2 and TRBJ1-1; the match to TRBD1 covers 9 bases. There are 13 residues in the CDR3. V lost 6 bases and J lost 10; bases outside the gene matches: 9. In germline, CDR1 is SGHTA, CDR2 FQGNSA. This chain's CDR3 is CASSLITGGVAFF. As DNA, the CDR3 is TGTGCCAGCAGTTTAATTACAGGGGGCGTAGCTTTCTTT.

Here the CDR3 DNA reads TGTGCCACCAGTGTGCCGGGACAGGGTCTCACAGATACGCAGTATTTT. Amino acids: CATSVPGQGLTDTQYF. This rearrangement joins TRBV24-1 to TRBJ2-3; TRBD1 aligns across 9 bases. Germline V lookup: CDR1 KGHDR, CDR2 SFDVKD. CDR3 length: 16 amino acids. V dropped 5 bases and J dropped 2; count of bases not matched to a gene: 7.

This sequence joins TRBV12-5 and TRBJ2-7, with D uncertain. V was shortened by 6 bases and J by 3 bases, with 9 bases between the two germline ends. The CDR3 is 12 amino acids. The germline V gene has CDR1 LGHNT and CDR2 FRNRAP. As DNA, the CDR3 is TGTGCTAGTGGACGGTATGGCTACGAGCAGTACTTC. Its protein is CASGRYGYEQYF.

J is TRBJ2-3 and V is TRBV4-1; D possibly corresponds to TRBD1 (6 bases). From germline, CDR1 is MGHRA and CDR2 YSYEKL. Between the trimmed V and J ends, which lost 6 bases and 1 base, there was a span of 17 bases. The CDR3 is made up of 16 amino acids. This CDR3 is CASSKLPGHRTDTQYF. CDR3 in DNA: TGCGCCAGCAGTAAACTTCCGGGACACCGCACAGATACGCAGTATTTT.

This clone has only a few counts. The DNA for the CDR3 is TGTGCCAGCAGTGAACAGGGTTGGGCTGAAGCTTTCTTT. Protein: CASSEQGWAEAFF. This sequence joins TRBV2 and TRBJ1-1, with D perhaps TRBD1 (5 bases). With 2 bases removed from V and 6 bases from J, the gap between germline ends came to 10 bases. Germline V gene data show CDR1 as SNHLY and CDR2 as FYNNEI. CDR3 size: 13 residues. The full variable domain, with the rest looked up from reference TRBV2 and TRBJ1-1, is EPEVTQTPSHQVTQMGQEVILRCVPISNHLYFYWYRQILGQKVEFLVSFYNNEISEKSEIFDDQFSVERPDGSNFTLKIRSTKLEDSAMYFCASSEQGWAEAFFGQGTRLTVV.

The chain combines TRBV13 with TRBJ2-1; D is perhaps TRBD2 (6 bases). V was pared by 4 bases and J by 0 bases, with 13 bases between. The CDR3 has 16 amino acids. Germline V gives CDR1 PRHDT, CDR2 FYEKMQ (reference sequence). CDR3: CASSSRRAASYNEQFF. Written as DNA, the CDR3 is TGTGCCAGCAGCTCTCGGAGGGCCGCCTCCTACAATGAGCAGTTCTTC.

The rearrangement uses TRBV16 and TRBJ2-7, with D perhaps being TRBD1 or TRBD2 (6 bases each). V was shortened by 2 bases and J by 7 bases, with 15 bases between the two germline ends. The CDR3 runs to 14 residues. Per germline, CDR1 KGHSY and CDR2 FQNENV. CDR3 loop: CASSQTDGGREQYV. The CDR3 bases are TGTGCCAGCAGCCAAACCGACGGGGGCCGGGAGCAGTACGTC.

This rearrangement joins TRBV5-1 to TRBJ1-2; TRBD1 is a possible D gene (5 bases). The V and J ends lost 4 bases and 1 base respectively, with 14 bases between them. The CDR3 covers 15 residues. In germline, CDR1 is SGHRS, CDR2 YFSETQ. The CDR3: CASSTDNSHNYGYTF. CDR3 nucleotide sequence: TGCGCCAGCAGCACGGACAACAGCCATAACTATGGCTACACCTTC.

The chain has TRBV10-3 and TRBJ2-2; 14 bases match TRBD2. This CDR3 contains 16 residues. CDR1 and CDR2 (germline): ENHRY, SYGVKD. Unmatched junction bases numbered 7, after V lost 5 bases and J lost 8 bases. The DNA for the CDR3 is TGTGCCATCAGTCGCGGGACTAGCGGGGGTGCAGGGGAGCTGTTTTTT. This gives the protein CAISRGTSGGAGELFF.

The rearrangement uses TRBV7-2 and TRBJ2-1; a weak D match, TRBD1 (5 bases). The CDR3 length is 15 residues. The V end lost 5 bases, the J end lost 1 base, and 12 bases lay between the germline ends. Germline V gives CDR1 SGHTA, CDR2 FQGNSA. CDR3 region: CASSPWGRSYNEQFF. In nucleotides, the CDR3 is TGTGCCAGCAGCCCCTGGGGCCGGTCCTACAATGAGCAGTTCTTC.

The V gene is TRBV28, the J gene TRBJ1-2, with TRBD1 as a possible D gene (6 bases). Germline lookup yields CDR1 MDHEN and CDR2 SYDVKM. V gave up 3 bases and J gave up 6 bases, with 11 bases separating them. The CDR3 loop spans 13 amino acids. The CDR3 protein is CASSFGGQNGYTF. The CDR3 DNA follows: TGTGCCAGCAGTTTCGGGGGGCAGAATGGCTACACCTTC.

A few counts support this clone. The chain links TRBV27 to TRBJ1-5, with 9 bases lining up with TRBD1. Germline CDR1 is MNHEY and CDR2 is SMNVEV (reference sequence). V gave up 5 bases and J gave up 4 bases; unmatched junction bases: 6. The CDR3 runs 15 residues. This CDR3 reads CASSQQGAGNQPQHF. In DNA form, the CDR3 reads TGTGCCAGCAGTCAACAGGGGGCTGGGAATCAGCCCCAGCATTTT.

The V and J genes are TRBV11-3 and TRBJ2-1, with D maybe TRBD2 (6 bases). The germline V gene has CDR1 SGHNT and CDR2 YENEEA. The CDR3 is 16 amino acids. The germline V and J ends were trimmed by 0 bases and 2 bases, with 11 bases remaining between them. This CDR3 is CASSLEGGAAYNEQFF. The CDR3 DNA reads TGTGCCAGCAGCTTAGAAGGAGGGGCGGCCTACAATGAGCAGTTCTTC. Full variable domain (missing parts from reference TRBV11-3 and TRBJ2-1): EAGVVQSPRYKIIEKKQPVAFWCNPISGHNTLYWYLQNLGQGPELLIRYENEEAVDDSQLPKDRFSAERLKGVDSTLKIQPAELGDSAVYLCASSLEGGAAYNEQFFGPGTRLTVL.

The chain recombines TRBV6-4 with TRBJ1-1; D gene unclear. This CDR3 has 13 amino acids. Germline CDR1 reads MRHNA; CDR2 reads SNTAGT. The V gene lost 6 bases and the J gene lost 2 bases, with 10 bases spanning the gap. The CDR3, as DNA: TGTGCCAGCAGCGCGACACTAAACACTGAAGCTTTCTTT. Encoded protein: CASSATLNTEAFF.

The DNA of the CDR3 is TGCGCCAGCAGCTTGGCCAAGAGGGGCTCTGGAAACACCATATATTTT. This sequence encodes CASSLAKRGSGNTIYF. This chain uses TRBV5-1 with TRBJ1-3; TRBD1 is a possible D gene (5 bases). Trimming took 0 bases from V and 0 from J, leaving 10 bases between them. Germline-derived CDR1 and CDR2 are SGHRS and YFSETQ. This CDR3 spans 16 amino acids.

V and J are TRBV9 and TRBJ2-1, with D possibly called TRBD1 or TRBD2 (5 bases each). The CDR3 has 13 amino acids. The germline V gene encodes CDR1 SGDLS and CDR2 YYNGEE. V shed 4 bases and J shed 8 bases, with 13 bases lying between them. For the CDR3, the DNA is TGTGCCAGCAGCCACCCCCGGGGCTATGAGCAGTTCTTC. As protein: CASSHPRGYEQFF.

The V gene is TRBV27, the J gene TRBJ2-7; 14 bases match TRBD2. With 1 base clipped from V and 4 bases from J, the junction kept 3 bases outside the gene matches. The CDR3 is 16 residues long. CDR1 is MNHEY and CDR2 is SMNVEV in the germline V gene (reference sequence). CDR3 sequence (DNA): TGTGCCAGCAGTTTATTGGGGACTAGCGGGAGTTACGAGCAGTACTTC. Translating gives CASSLLGTSGSYEQYF.

V usage is TRBV28 and J usage is TRBJ2-7, with unresolved D. The germline gives CDR1 MDHEN, CDR2 SYDVKM. V lost 7 bases and J lost 3, with 7 bases in between. The CDR3 has 11 amino acids. CDR3 region: CASNVNYEQYF. The CDR3 nucleotides read TGTGCCAGCAACGTAAACTACGAGCAGTACTTC.

This clone was counted a few times. The chain carries TRBV5-6 and TRBJ2-5; maybe TRBD2 (5 bases). V lost 4 bases to trimming and J lost 5 bases, with 18 bases between them. CDR1 and CDR2 from the germline V gene are SGHDT and YYEEEE. The CDR3 has 15 residues. The CDR3 bases are TGTGCCAGCAGCCGAGGGCCAACTTCTGGGGAGACCCAGTACTTC. Amino acids: CASSRGPTSGETQYF.

The CDR3 is CASRRTGGNTGELFF. The CDR3 bases are TGTGCCAGCAGGAGGACAGGGGGCAACACCGGGGAGCTGTTTTTT. V and J are TRBV2 and TRBJ2-2; 11 bases align to TRBD1. The trim removed 6 bases at V and 2 bases at J, leaving 2 bases unmatched. Germline lookup yields CDR1 SNHLY and CDR2 FYNNEI. The CDR3 covers 15 residues.

The chain uses TRBV5-6 and TRBJ1-1, with D possibly being TRBD1 (5 bases). The germline gives CDR1 SGHDT, CDR2 YYEEEE. Trimming took 4 bases from V and 11 from J, leaving 21 bases between them. This CDR3 region has 14 residues. The CDR3 spells CASSLGEGVRDAFF. DNA of the CDR3: TGTGCCAGCAGCCTCGGGGAAGGGGTGAGGGATGCTTTCTTT.

The chain combines TRBV18 with TRBJ2-6; tentatively, D is TRBD1 (5 bases). With 3 bases removed from V and 0 bases from J, the gap between germline ends came to 12 bases. The CDR3 has 17 amino acids. CDR1 is KGHSH, CDR2 LQKENI, per germline. CDR3 region: CASSPRTLISGANVLTF. CDR3 in DNA: TGTGCCAGCTCACCCCGGACACTCATCTCTGGGGCCAACGTCCTGACTTTC.

The V and J genes are TRBV10-3 and TRBJ1-2; TRBD1 is a possible D gene (6 bases). Germline V gene data show CDR1 as ENHRY and CDR2 as SYGVKD. This CDR3 spans 15 amino acids. Trimming removed 8 bases from V and 4 bases from J, with 20 bases in between. CDR3 DNA: TGTGCCATCGAAGACACAGGGATATGGGTCTATGGCTACACCTTC. It codes for CAIEDTGIWVYGYTF.